The following is a TCR beta chain sequence with its context. This clonotype came up a few times. Its cognate antigen has yet to be identified. No much larger clone exists at a distance of one base, and base qualities are not known. The library was generated by RT-PCR. The sequencing machine was an Illumina HiSeq 2500. TCRdb applied fastp at Q25 and MiXCR to the public reads, then kept only in-frame beta chains. Identical CDR3 protein sequences are pooled into one entry, listed with their most common genes and DNA. This sample comprises roughly 670,000 distinct CDR3 sequences, less than 15% of them detected only once. Together, the top ten hold 7.6% of the sample. This entry is derived from a study of response to subunit inactivated influenza vaccine (dated 2018 in TCRdb). About the study as a whole: Deep quantitative T cell receptor repertoire profiling was used in the study to track responses to a trivalent subunit inactivated influenza vaccine. What the study reported, not specific to this receptor: According to the authors, only a limited number of new T cells may be recruited by each seasonal influenza vaccination.

Based on the germline V gene (reference sequence), the CDR1 and CDR2 sequences are DFQATT and SNEGSKA. The CDR3 sequence holds 16 residues, the cysteine and phenylalanine included. The entry retains the CDR3 DNA only, 48 bases that are in frame from base 1. The V and J ends are trimmed by 0 bases and 0 bases, leaving 14 bases between them. The V gene is TRBV20-1 and the J gene is TRBJ1-1; the D gene cannot be resolved reliably. Source: PBMCs from blood, taken 14 to 15 days before vaccination. This TCR was recovered from a man aged 50-60 years who received an inactivated influenza vaccine. Donor details come from another sample of the same person, matched by shared clones. The nucleotide sequence is given as TGCAGTGCTAGAGACCTAACCGGGCCGTTGAACACTGAAGCTTTCTTT. Its translation reads: CSARDLTGPLNTEAFF.